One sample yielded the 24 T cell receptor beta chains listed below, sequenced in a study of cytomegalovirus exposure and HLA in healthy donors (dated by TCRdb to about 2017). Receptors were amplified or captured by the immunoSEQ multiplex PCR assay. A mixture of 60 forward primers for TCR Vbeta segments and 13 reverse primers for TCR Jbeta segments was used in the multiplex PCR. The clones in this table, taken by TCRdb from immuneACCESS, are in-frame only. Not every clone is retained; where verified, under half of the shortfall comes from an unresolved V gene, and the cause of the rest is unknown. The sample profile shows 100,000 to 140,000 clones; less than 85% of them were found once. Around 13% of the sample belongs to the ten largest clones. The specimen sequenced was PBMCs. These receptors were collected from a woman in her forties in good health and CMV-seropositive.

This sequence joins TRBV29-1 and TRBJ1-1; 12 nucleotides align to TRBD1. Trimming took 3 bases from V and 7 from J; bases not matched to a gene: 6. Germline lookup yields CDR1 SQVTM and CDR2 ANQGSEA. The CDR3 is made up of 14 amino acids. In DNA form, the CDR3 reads TGCAGCGTTGAGGGGACAGGGGGCATGAGTGAAGCTTTCTTT. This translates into CSVEGTGGMSEAFF.

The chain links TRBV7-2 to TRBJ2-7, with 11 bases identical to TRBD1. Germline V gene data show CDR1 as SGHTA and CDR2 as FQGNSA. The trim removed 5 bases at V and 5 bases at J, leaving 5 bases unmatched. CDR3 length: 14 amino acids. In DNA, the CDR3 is TGTGCCAGCAGCATAGGACAGGGGGCGAACGAGCAGTACTTC. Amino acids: CASSIGQGANEQYF.

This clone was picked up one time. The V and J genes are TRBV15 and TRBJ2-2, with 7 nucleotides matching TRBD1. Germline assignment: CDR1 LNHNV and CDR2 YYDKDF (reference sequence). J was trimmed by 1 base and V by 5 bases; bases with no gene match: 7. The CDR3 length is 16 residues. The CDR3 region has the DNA TGTGCCACCAGCCGTACAGGGGTCTTGAACACCGGGGAGCTGTTTTTT. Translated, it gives CATSRTGVLNTGELFF.

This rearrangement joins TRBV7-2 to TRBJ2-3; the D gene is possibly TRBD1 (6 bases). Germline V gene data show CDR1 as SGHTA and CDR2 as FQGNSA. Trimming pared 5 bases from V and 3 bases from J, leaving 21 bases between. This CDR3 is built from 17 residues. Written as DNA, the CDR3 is TGTGCCAGCAGCGAGTTAATGGGACACCTAATAACAGATACGCAGTATTTT. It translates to CASSELMGHLITDTQYF.

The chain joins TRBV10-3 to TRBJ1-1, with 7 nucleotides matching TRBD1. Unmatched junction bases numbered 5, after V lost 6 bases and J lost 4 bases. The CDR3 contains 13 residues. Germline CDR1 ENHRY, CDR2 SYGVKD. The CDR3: CAIRGRDSTEAFF. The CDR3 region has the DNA TGTGCCATCAGAGGCCGGGACAGCACTGAAGCTTTCTTT.

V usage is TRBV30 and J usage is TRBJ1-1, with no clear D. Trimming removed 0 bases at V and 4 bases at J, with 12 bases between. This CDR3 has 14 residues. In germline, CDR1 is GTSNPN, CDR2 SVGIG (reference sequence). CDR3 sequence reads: CAWSVAGLSTEAFF. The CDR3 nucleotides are TGTGCCTGGAGTGTCGCAGGCCTGAGCACTGAAGCTTTCTTT.

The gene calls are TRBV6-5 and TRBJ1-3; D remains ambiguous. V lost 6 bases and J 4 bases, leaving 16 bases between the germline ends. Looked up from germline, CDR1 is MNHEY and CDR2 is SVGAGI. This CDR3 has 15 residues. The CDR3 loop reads CASSSEVTLGNTIYF. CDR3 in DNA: TGTGCCAGCAGCTCTGAGGTGACTCTCGGAAACACCATATATTTT.

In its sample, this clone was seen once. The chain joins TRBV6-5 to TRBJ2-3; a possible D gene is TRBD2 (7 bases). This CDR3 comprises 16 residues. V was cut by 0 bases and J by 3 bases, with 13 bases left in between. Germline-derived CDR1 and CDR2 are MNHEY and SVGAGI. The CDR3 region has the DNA TGTGCCAGCAGTTACTCGGGGGGGGCCGAGACAGATACGCAGTATTTT. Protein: CASSYSGGAETDTQYF.

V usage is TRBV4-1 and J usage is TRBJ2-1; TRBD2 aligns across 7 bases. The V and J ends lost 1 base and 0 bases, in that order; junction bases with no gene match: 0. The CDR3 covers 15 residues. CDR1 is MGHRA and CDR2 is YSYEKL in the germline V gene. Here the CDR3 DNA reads TGCGCCAGCAGCCAAGGGGGGGGCTCCTACAATGAGCAGTTCTTC. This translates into CASSQGGGSYNEQFF.

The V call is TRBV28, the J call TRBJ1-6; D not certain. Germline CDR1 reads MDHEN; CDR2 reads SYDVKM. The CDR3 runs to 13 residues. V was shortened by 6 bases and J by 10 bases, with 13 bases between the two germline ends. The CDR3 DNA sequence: TGTGCCAGCAGGTCTGGAGGCAACTCACCCCTCCACTTT. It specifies CASRSGGNSPLHF.

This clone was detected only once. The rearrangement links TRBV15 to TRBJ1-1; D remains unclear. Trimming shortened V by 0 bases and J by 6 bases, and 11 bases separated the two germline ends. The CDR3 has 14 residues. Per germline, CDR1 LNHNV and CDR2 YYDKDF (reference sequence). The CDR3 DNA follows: TGTGCCACCAGCAGAGATCGGGTAGGCGCTGAAGCTTTCTTT. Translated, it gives CATSRDRVGAEAFF.

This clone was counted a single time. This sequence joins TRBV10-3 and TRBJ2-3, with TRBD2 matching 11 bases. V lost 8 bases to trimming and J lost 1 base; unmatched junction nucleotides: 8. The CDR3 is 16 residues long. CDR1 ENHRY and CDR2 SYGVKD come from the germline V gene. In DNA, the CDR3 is TGTGCCATCGGGGGTAGCGGGGGGGCGGGCACAGATACGCAGTATTTT. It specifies CAIGGSGGAGTDTQYF.

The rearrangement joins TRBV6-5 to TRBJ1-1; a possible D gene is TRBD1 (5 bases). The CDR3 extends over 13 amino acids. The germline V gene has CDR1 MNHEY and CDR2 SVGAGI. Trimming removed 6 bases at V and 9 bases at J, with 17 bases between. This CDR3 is CASSPGSRPKAFF. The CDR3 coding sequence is TGTGCCAGCAGCCCAGGGTCCCGACCCAAAGCTTTCTTT.

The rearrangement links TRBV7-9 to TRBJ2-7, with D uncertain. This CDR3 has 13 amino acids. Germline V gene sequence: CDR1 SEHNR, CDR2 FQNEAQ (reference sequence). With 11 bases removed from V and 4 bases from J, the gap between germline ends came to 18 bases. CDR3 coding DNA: TGTGCCTCCTCCCGGATACCGGAGTACGAGCAGTACTTC. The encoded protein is CASSRIPEYEQYF.

CDR3 coding DNA: TGTGCCAGCAGTGTAGGACAGGGGTTTCGTTCACCCCTCCACTTT. Residues: CASSVGQGFRSPLHF. The chain couples TRBV2 to TRBJ1-6, with TRBD1 identical over 9 bases. Germline CDR1 reads SNHLY; CDR2 reads FYNNEI. Trimming took 4 bases from V and 9 from J; bases not matched to a gene: 7. The CDR3 extends over 15 amino acids.

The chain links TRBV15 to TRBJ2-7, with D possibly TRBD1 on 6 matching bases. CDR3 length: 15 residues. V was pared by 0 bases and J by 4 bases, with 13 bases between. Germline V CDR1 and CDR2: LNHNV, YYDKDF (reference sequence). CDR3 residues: CATSRDLGTQYEQYF. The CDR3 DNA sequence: TGTGCCACCAGCAGAGATTTGGGGACACAGTACGAGCAGTACTTC.

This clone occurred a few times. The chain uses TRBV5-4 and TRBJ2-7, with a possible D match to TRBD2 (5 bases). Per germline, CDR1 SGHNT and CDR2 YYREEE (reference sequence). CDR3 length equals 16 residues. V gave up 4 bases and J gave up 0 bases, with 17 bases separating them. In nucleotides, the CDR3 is TGTGCCAGCAGCGTCCGTTATACTAGAGGCTCCTACGAGCAGTACTTC. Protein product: CASSVRYTRGSYEQYF.

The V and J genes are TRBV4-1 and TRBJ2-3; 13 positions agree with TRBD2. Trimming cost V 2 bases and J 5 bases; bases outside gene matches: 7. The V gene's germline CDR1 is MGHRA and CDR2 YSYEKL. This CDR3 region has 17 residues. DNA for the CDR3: TGCGCCAGCAGCCAACCTACTAGCGGGGGGGAGAGAGATACGCAGTATTTT. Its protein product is CASSQPTSGGERDTQYF.

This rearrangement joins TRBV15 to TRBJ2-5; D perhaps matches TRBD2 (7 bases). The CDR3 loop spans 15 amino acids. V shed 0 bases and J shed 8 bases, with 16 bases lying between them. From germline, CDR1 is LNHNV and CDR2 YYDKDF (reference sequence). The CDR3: CATSRDGGTRKTQYF. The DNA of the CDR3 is TGTGCCACCAGCAGAGACGGGGGGACAAGAAAAACCCAGTACTTC.

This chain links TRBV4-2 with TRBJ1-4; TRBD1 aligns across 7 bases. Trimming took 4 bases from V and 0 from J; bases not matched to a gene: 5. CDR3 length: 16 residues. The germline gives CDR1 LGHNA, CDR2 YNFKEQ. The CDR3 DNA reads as TGTGCCAGCAGCCGGGGACAGCTCACAACTAATGAAAAACTGTTTTTT. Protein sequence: CASSRGQLTTNEKLFF.

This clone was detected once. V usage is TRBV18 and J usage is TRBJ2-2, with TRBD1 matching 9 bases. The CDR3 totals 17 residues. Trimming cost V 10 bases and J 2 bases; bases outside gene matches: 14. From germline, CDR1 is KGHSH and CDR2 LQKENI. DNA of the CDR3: TGTGCCACCACCTCGACAGGGGGGACAGCTAACACCGGGGAGCTGTTTTTT. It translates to CATTSTGGTANTGELFF.

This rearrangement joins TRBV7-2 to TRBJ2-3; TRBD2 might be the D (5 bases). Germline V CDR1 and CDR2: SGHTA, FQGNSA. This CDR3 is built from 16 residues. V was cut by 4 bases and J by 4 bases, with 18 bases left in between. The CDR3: CASSSSLGGGADTQYF. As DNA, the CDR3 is TGTGCCAGCAGCTCCTCTTTAGGAGGTGGCGCAGATACGCAGTATTTT.

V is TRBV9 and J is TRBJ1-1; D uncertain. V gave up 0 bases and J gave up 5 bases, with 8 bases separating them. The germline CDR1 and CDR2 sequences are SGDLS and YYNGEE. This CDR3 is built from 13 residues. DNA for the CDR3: TGTGCCAGCAGCGTAGACAGAAGGACTGAAGCTTTCTTT. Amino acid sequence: CASSVDRRTEAFF.

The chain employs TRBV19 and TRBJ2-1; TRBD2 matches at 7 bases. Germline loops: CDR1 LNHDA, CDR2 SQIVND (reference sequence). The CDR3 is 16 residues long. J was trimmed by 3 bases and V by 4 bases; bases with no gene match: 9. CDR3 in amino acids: CASSTLGRGSYNEQFF. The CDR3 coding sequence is TGTGCCAGTAGTACCCTCGGGCGGGGGAGCTACAATGAGCAGTTCTTC.